The clone carrying this TCR beta chain was observed a handful of times. Its antigen is unidentified. These data originate in a study of cytomegalovirus exposure and HLA in healthy donors. Study overall: An earlier analysis found 100 million or so unique TCR beta sequences from about 190 million T cells.

General observations from the study: In a later analysis, TCR beta V- and J-gene trimming was associated with a missense DCLRE1C variant. Being productive about 87% or about 30% of the time was typical of most TCR beta V segments in an earlier analysis. Reports credit the classifier with highly specific, highly sensitive diagnosis of cytomegalovirus status.

13 Jbeta primers and 60 Vbeta primers were used for the PCR. Repertoires were generated with immunoSEQ multiplex PCR, while TCRdb's copy carries only in-frame clones and drops some. The sample has more than 90,000 clones, roughly four fifths seen once. CDR3 length: 17 amino acids. Germline V gene sequence: CDR1 SGDLS, CDR2 YYNGEE. V shed 3 bases, J shed 0 bases, and the junction held 5 bases outside the gene matches. The chain joins TRBV9 to TRBJ2-1; 11 nucleotides align to TRBD2. The receptor comes from a human donor in good health. Sequencing was done on a sample of PBMCs. The CDR3 DNA sequence: TGTGCCAGCAGCGCGGCTAGCGGGAGGACCTCCTACAATGAGCAGTTCTTC. Protein product: CASSAASGRTSYNEQFF. Variable domain in full (rest from reference TRBV9 and TRBJ2-1): DSGVTQTPKHLITATGQRVTLRCSPRSGDLSVYWYQQSLDQGLQFLIQYYNGEERAKGNILERFSAQQFPDLHSELNLSSLELGDSALYFCASSAASGRTSYNEQFFGPGTRLTVL.